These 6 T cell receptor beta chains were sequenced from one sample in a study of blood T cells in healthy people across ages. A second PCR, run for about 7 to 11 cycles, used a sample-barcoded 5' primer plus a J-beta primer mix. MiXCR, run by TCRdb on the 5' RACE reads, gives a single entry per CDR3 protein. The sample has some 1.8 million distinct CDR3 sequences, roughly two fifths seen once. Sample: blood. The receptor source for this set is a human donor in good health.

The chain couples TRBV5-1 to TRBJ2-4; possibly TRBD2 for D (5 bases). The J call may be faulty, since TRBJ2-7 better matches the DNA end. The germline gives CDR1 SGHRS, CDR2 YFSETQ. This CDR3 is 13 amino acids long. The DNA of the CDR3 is TGCGCCAGCAGCTCCGGGATCCGTTACGAGCAGTACTTC. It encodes CASSSGIRYEQYF.

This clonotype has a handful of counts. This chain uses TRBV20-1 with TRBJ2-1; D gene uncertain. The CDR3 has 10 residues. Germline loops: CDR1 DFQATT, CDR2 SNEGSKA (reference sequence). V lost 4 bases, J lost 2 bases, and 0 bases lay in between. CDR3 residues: CSATYNEQFF. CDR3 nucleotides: TGCAGTGCTACCTACAATGAGCAGTTCTTC.

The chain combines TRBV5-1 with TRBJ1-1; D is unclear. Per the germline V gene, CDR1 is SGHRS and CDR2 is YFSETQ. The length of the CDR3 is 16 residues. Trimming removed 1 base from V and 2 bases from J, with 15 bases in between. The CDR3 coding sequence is TGCGCCAGCAGCTTGTCTGGAGGGAACAGTAACACTGAAGCTTTCTTT. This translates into CASSLSGGNSNTEAFF. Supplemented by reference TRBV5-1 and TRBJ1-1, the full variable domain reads KAGVTQTPRYLIKTRGQQVTLSCSPISGHRSVSWYQQTPGQGLQFLFEYFSETQRNKGNFPGRFSGRQFSNSRSEMNVSTLELGDSALYLCASSLSGGNSNTEAFFGQGTRLTVV.

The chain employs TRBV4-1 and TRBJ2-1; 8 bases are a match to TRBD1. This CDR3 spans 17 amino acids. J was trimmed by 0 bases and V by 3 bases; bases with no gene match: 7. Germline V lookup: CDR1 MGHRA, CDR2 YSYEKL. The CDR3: CASSHRGLGSSYNEQFF. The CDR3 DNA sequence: TGCGCCAGCAGCCACAGGGGGCTGGGGTCCTCCTACAATGAGCAGTTCTTC.

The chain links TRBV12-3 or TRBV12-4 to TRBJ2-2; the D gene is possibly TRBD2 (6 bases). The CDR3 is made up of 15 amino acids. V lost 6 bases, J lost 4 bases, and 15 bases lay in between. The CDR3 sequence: CASSQRGWVTGELFF. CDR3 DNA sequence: TGTGCCAGCAGCCAACGGGGGTGGGTCACCGGGGAGCTGTTTTTT.

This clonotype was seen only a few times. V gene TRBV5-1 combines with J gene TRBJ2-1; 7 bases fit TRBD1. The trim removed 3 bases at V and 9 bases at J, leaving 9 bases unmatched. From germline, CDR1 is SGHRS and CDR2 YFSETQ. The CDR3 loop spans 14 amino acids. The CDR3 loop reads CASSSGTGASEQFF. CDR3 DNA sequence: TGCGCCAGCAGCTCGGGTACAGGGGCGAGTGAGCAGTTCTTC. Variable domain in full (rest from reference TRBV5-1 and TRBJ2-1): KAGVTQTPRYLIKTRGQQVTLSCSPISGHRSVSWYQQTPGQGLQFLFEYFSETQRNKGNFPGRFSGRQFSNSRSEMNVSTLELGDSALYLCASSSGTGASEQFFGPGTRLTVL.